The 24 T cell receptor beta chains below were found in one sample sequenced in a study of siplizumab effects on memory and regulatory T cells. The assay was immunoSEQ multiplex PCR, and TCRdb's table has in-frame clones only and misses some. The sample has 90,000 to 150,000 clones, over 85% seen once. The sequenced sample consisted of non-Treg CD4+ T cells sorted from blood. The receptors originated from a human donor in good health.

This chain links TRBV5-1 with TRBJ1-6; D is uncertain. V lost 4 bases, J lost 8 bases, and 7 bases lay in between. The length of the CDR3 is 12 residues. Germline lookup yields CDR1 SGHRS and CDR2 YFSETQ. CDR3 region: CASSDSYSPLHF. Written as DNA, the CDR3 is TGCGCCAGCAGCGATTCGTATTCACCCCTCCACTTT. Complete variable domain (other parts from reference TRBV5-1 and TRBJ1-6): KAGVTQTPRYLIKTRGQQVTLSCSPISGHRSVSWYQQTPGQGLQFLFEYFSETQRNKGNFPGRFSGRQFSNSRSEMNVSTLELGDSALYLCASSDSYSPLHFGNGTRLTVT.

The chain couples TRBV27 to TRBJ1-2; 7 bases match TRBD1. The V segment lost 5 bases and the J segment 4 bases; nucleotides outside the gene matches: 4. The CDR3 spans 13 residues. Germline V gene lookup returns CDR1 MNHEY and CDR2 SMNVEV (reference sequence). This chain's CDR3 is CASSTGQSYGYTF. The DNA for the CDR3 is TGTGCCAGCAGTACGGGACAGTCCTATGGCTACACCTTC.

The V gene is TRBV12-5, the J gene TRBJ2-7, with 10 positions matching TRBD2. The trim removed 1 base at V and 4 bases at J, leaving 10 bases unmatched. Per the germline V gene, CDR1 is LGHNT and CDR2 is FRNRAP. CDR3 size: 17 residues. The CDR3 sequence: CASGLDLTGTSAYEQYF. CDR3 coding DNA: TGTGCTAGTGGTTTGGACTTAACCGGGACTAGCGCTTACGAGCAGTACTTC. Full variable domain (missing parts from reference TRBV12-5 and TRBJ2-7): DARVTQTPRHKVTEMGQEVTMRCQPILGHNTVFWYRQTMMQGLELLAYFRNRAPLDDSGMPKDRFSAEMPDATLATLKIQPSEPRDSAVYFCASGLDLTGTSAYEQYFGPGTRLTVT.

V and J are TRBV30 and TRBJ1-4, with D maybe TRBD1 (5 bases). The CDR3 runs to 14 residues. From germline, CDR1 is GTSNPN and CDR2 SVGIG (reference sequence). V shed 2 bases and J shed 4 bases, with 11 bases lying between them. Here the CDR3 reads CAWSTPGSNEKLFF. The CDR3 coding sequence is TGTGCCTGGAGTACACCAGGGAGTAATGAAAAACTGTTTTTT.

V and J are TRBV28 and TRBJ2-7; 7 nucleotides line up with TRBD1. CDR3 length: 16 residues. Trimming removed 5 bases from V and 4 bases from J; junction bases left unmatched: 14. Germline CDR1 and CDR2: MDHEN and SYDVKM. CDR3 sequence: CASSRPGQPLRYEQYF. The CDR3 DNA reads TGTGCCAGCAGTCGACCGGGACAGCCACTCCGATACGAGCAGTACTTC. The full variable domain, with the rest looked up from reference TRBV28 and TRBJ2-7, is DVKVTQSSRYLVKRTGEKVFLECVQDMDHENMFWYRQDPGLGLRLIYFSYDVKMKEKGDIPEGYSVSREKKERFSLILESASTNQTSMYLCASSRPGQPLRYEQYFGPGTRLTVT.

The rearrangement joins TRBV6-6 to TRBJ2-1, with D perhaps TRBD1 (6 bases). V was cut by 6 bases and J by 5 bases, with 17 bases left in between. This CDR3 is built from 15 residues. Germline V gene sequence: CDR1 MNHNY, CDR2 SVGAGI (reference sequence). CDR3 protein: CASSRAGTLDNEQFF. CDR3 nucleotides: TGTGCCAGCAGCCGAGCCGGGACACTAGACAATGAGCAGTTCTTC.

The rearrangement links TRBV19 to TRBJ2-7; no clear D. Trimming took 0 bases from V and 7 from J, leaving 10 bases between them. Looked up from germline, CDR1 is LNHDA and CDR2 is SQIVND (reference sequence). This CDR3 is 13 amino acids long. CDR3 residues: CASSIDLVREQYF. CDR3 coding DNA: TGTGCCAGTAGTATAGATCTGGTGAGGGAGCAGTACTTC.

The chain combines TRBV12-5 with TRBJ2-7, with D perhaps matching TRBD2 (6 bases). From germline, CDR1 is LGHNT and CDR2 FRNRAP. The CDR3 has 13 amino acids. With 6 bases removed from V and 2 bases from J, the gap between germline ends came to 11 bases. CDR3 sequence (DNA): TGTGCTAGTGGGTGGGGGGAGACCTACGAGCAGTACTTC. Translating gives CASGWGETYEQYF.

This clone was seen only once. CDR3 nucleotide sequence: TGTGCCAGCAGCATTCCCGGGACAGCGGGAGGAAACACCATATATTTT. Translation gives CASSIPGTAGGNTIYF. The chain has TRBV5-6 and TRBJ1-3; 7 nucleotides match TRBD1. V lost 4 bases to trimming and J lost 4 bases; unmatched junction nucleotides: 11. Germline V gene lookup returns CDR1 SGHDT and CDR2 YYEEEE. The CDR3 is made up of 16 amino acids.

V is TRBV6-6 and J is TRBJ1-2, with 10 bases matching TRBD1. Germline loops: CDR1 MNHNY, CDR2 SVGAGI (reference sequence). After removal of 6 bases from V and 6 bases from J, the junction contained 13 bases not matched to a gene. This CDR3 comprises 16 residues. CDR3 sequence reads: CASRSIRDRGFHGYTF. In nucleotides, the CDR3 is TGTGCCAGCAGATCTATCCGGGACAGGGGATTCCATGGCTACACCTTC.

The V and J genes are TRBV7-9 and TRBJ1-3; D is unresolved. CDR1 and CDR2 (germline): SEHNR, FQNEAQ (reference sequence). This CDR3 region has 14 residues. Trimming stripped 1 base from V and 1 base from J, with 5 bases between. The CDR3 loop is CASSLGGSGNTIYF. CDR3 sequence (DNA): TGTGCCAGCAGCTTAGGAGGGTCTGGAAACACCATATATTTT.

CDR3 sequence reads: CASSVVAGGLADTQYF. In DNA form, the CDR3 reads TGTGCCAGCAGCGTAGTAGCGGGGGGGCTCGCAGATACGCAGTATTTT. This chain uses TRBV9 with TRBJ2-3, with 11 positions matching TRBD2. CDR1 is SGDLS and CDR2 is YYNGEE in the germline V gene. V was clipped by 0 bases and J by 4 bases; unmatched bases: 4. The CDR3 extends over 16 amino acids.

The V call is TRBV7-7, the J call TRBJ2-7, with 7 bases that match TRBD2. J was trimmed by 3 bases and V by 5 bases; bases with no gene match: 7. Per germline, CDR1 SSHAT and CDR2 FNYEAQ (reference sequence). The CDR3 sequence is 14 residues long. The CDR3 sequence is CASSRRGEIYEQYF. The CDR3 nucleotides are TGTGCCAGCAGCCGTCGGGGGGAGATCTACGAGCAGTACTTC.

The chain links TRBV2 to TRBJ1-3; D call uncertain. The CDR3 runs to 12 residues. Per germline, CDR1 SNHLY and CDR2 FYNNEI. Trimming took 5 bases from V and 4 from J, leaving 6 bases between them. CDR3 nucleotides: TGTGCCAGCAGTCTCAGCGGAAACACCATATATTTT. Translated: CASSLSGNTIYF.

The rearrangement uses TRBV6-1 and TRBJ2-1; no definite D call. The germline CDR1 and CDR2 sequences are MNHNS and SASEGT. This CDR3 contains 16 residues. Trimming left V 4 bases short and J 0 bases short, with 13 bases between. CDR3 nucleotide sequence: TGTGCCAGCAGTGCTGCAGACTCGAGCTCCTACAATGAGCAGTTCTTC. It encodes CASSAADSSSYNEQFF.

V gene TRBV5-1 combines with J gene TRBJ1-2; D ambiguous. The germline V and J ends were trimmed by 3 bases and 4 bases, with 13 bases remaining between them. Germline CDR1 and CDR2: SGHRS and YFSETQ. This CDR3 region has 14 residues. CDR3 coding DNA: TGCGCCAGCAGCTACAACGAACAGAGCTATGGCTACACCTTC. Translating gives CASSYNEQSYGYTF.

The chain joins TRBV21-1 to TRBJ1-2. TRBV21-1 is marked as a pseudogene. The CDR3 spans 14 residues. Here the CDR3 DNA reads TGTGCCAGCAGCAAAGCGGACGCGAACTATGGCTACACCTTC. It is translated as CASSKADANYGYTF.

The CDR3 loop is CASSLGADGNLLALHF. Written as DNA, the CDR3 is TGTGCCAGCAGCTTAGGTGCCGACGGCAACCTTCTGGCCCTCCACTTT. The genes are TRBV7-6 and TRBJ1-6; D unclear. Germline-derived CDR1 and CDR2 are SGHVS and FNYEAQ. The ends were cut back, 1 base at V and 14 bases at J, with 21 bases in the middle. This CDR3 has 16 residues.

V usage is TRBV19 and J usage is TRBJ1-2; TRBD1 matches at 9 bases. The CDR3 extends over 13 amino acids. Per the germline V gene, CDR1 is LNHDA and CDR2 is SQIVND (reference sequence). V shed 7 bases, J shed 6 bases, and the junction held 6 bases outside the gene matches. This CDR3 is CASTWGTGNGYTF. The CDR3 coding sequence is TGTGCCAGTACTTGGGGGACAGGGAATGGCTACACCTTC.

V usage is TRBV6-6 and J usage is TRBJ1-5, with D hard to call. V was shortened by 9 bases and J by 1 base, with 7 bases between the two germline ends. This CDR3 region has 12 residues. From germline, CDR1 is MNHNY and CDR2 SVGAGI (reference sequence). The CDR3 coding sequence is TGTGCCAGTAAAGCCAGCAATCAGCCCCAGCATTTT. Translating gives CASKASNQPQHF.

The sample holds one count of this clone. The chain recombines TRBV5-1 with TRBJ2-3; TRBD2 is a possible D gene (5 bases). Trimming removed 0 bases at V and 0 bases at J, with 8 bases between. The CDR3 length is 15 residues. In germline, CDR1 is SGHRS, CDR2 YFSETQ. CDR3 sequence (DNA): TGCGCCAGCAGCTTGGACGGGGTTAGCACAGATACGCAGTATTTT. The encoded protein is CASSLDGVSTDTQYF.

The chain recombines TRBV6-5 with TRBJ2-1; a weak D match, TRBD1 (6 bases). The length of the CDR3 is 15 residues. Germline V gene data show CDR1 as MNHEY and CDR2 as SVGAGI. V was trimmed by 6 bases and J by 6 bases, leaving 18 bases between them. CDR3 residues: CASSRGTSTGNEQFF. In DNA, the CDR3 is TGTGCCAGCAGCCGAGGGACATCTACGGGCAATGAGCAGTTCTTC.

The count of this clone is one. The J gene is TRBJ2-3, the V gene TRBV14; possible D gene TRBD2, 6 bases. This CDR3 has 17 amino acids. Trimming removed 5 bases from V and 2 bases from J, with 20 bases in between. Germline assignment: CDR1 SGHDN and CDR2 FVKESK. CDR3 in DNA: TGTGCCAGCAGCTTAGGTCGGGGTAGCGGACACACAGATACGCAGTATTTT. It is translated as CASSLGRGSGHTDTQYF. Complete variable domain (other parts from reference TRBV14 and TRBJ2-3): EAGVTQFPSHSVIEKGQTVTLRCDPISGHDNLYWYRRVMGKEIKFLLHFVKESKQDESGMPNNRFLAERTGGTYSTLKVQPAELEDSGVYFCASSLGRGSGHTDTQYFGPGTRLTVL.

About this clone itself: Other DNA sequences in this specimen translate into the identical CDR3. This rearrangement joins TRBV30 to TRBJ2-7; no reliable D call. V lost 1 base to trimming and J lost 3 bases, with 4 bases between them. This CDR3 region has 11 residues. Germline assignment: CDR1 GTSNPN and CDR2 SVGIG (reference sequence). The CDR3 nucleotides read TGTGCCTGGAGTGCTAACTACGAGCAGTACTTC. Its protein product is CAWSANYEQYF.